This section outlines one TCR beta chain sequence together with its context. Its antigen is as yet unknown. TCRdb called the reads again in MiXCR, with one record for every CDR3 protein. This sample has about 300,000 distinct CDR3 sequences, with around 10% found just once. This sample was included in a study of T cell repertoires in cytomegalovirus infection. Background on the study: Public TCR beta signatures were indicative of both CMV infection and a matching HLA type. The study, taken as a whole, reports: The ex vivo response was dominated by HLA-C-restricted CMV-specific TCR beta clonotypes. Summed frequency of public TCR beta families distinguished CMV carriers with the relevant HLA.

CDR3 size: 15 residues. Germline values: CDR1 ENHRY, CDR2 SYGVKD. V lost 11 bases to trimming and J lost 3 bases; unmatched junction nucleotides: 10. This receptor was taken from a human donor in good health (CMV status not recorded). Some clones in this sample may be carry-over from other donors' samples. V usage is TRBV10-3 and J usage is TRBJ2-1; 10 nucleotides match TRBD1. Sequenced: PBMCs. The CDR3 DNA reads TGTGCCTCTTCAGCGGGACAGGGGTTCTACAATGAGCAGTTCTTC. Protein sequence: CASSAGQGFYNEQFF.